One sample yielded the 20 T cell receptor beta chains listed below, sequenced in a study of blood T cell repertoires in COVID-19. Method: immunoSEQ multiplex PCR; TCRdb's copy keeps in-frame clones and lacks some. Of 150,000 to 200,000 clones listed, around 86% are singletons. Specimen: peripheral blood. Receptors were obtained from a man aged 18 to 29 with acute or convalescent COVID-19.

The CDR3 region is CASSPGTAYEQYV. The CDR3 coding sequence is TGTGCCAGTAGTCCGGGGACAGCTTACGAGCAGTACGTC. The chain couples TRBV19 to TRBJ2-7, with 7 bases lining up with TRBD1. The CDR3 consists of 13 residues. Germline V gives CDR1 LNHDA, CDR2 SQIVND (reference sequence). The ends lost 5 bases at V and 4 bases at J; junction bases unmatched: 5.

The chain employs TRBV10-2 and TRBJ2-2, with D possibly TRBD1 on 5 matching bases. The CDR3 spans 13 residues. CDR1 and CDR2 (germline): WSHSY, SAAADI. Trimming left V 6 bases short and J 6 bases short, with 11 bases between. The CDR3 DNA is TGCGCCAGCAGACAGGTTAGGGCCGGGGAGCTGTTTTTT. This gives the protein CASRQVRAGELFF.

J is TRBJ2-7 and V is TRBV25-1; tentatively, D is TRBD1 (6 bases). The CDR3 totals 13 residues. V was clipped by 4 bases and J by 3 bases, with 10 bases between them. Germline V CDR1 and CDR2: MGHDK, SYGVNS. CDR3 loop: CASSARGNYEQYF. The CDR3 DNA sequence: TGTGCCAGCAGTGCCAGGGGAAACTACGAGCAGTACTTC.

The chain has TRBV7-3 and TRBJ2-2; 12 bases match TRBD2. V lost 1 base to trimming and J lost 5 bases; unmatched junction nucleotides: 14. Looked up from germline, CDR1 is SGHTA and CDR2 is FQGTGA. The CDR3 sequence is 20 residues long. CDR3 nucleotides: TGTGCCAGCAGCTTAAAGTCGGGACTAGCGGGCCAGTTGAAGACCGGGGAGCTGTTTTTT. It translates to CASSLKSGLAGQLKTGELFF.

The J gene is TRBJ1-3, the V gene TRBV5-6; no firm D call. CDR1 and CDR2 from the germline V gene are SGHDT and YYEEEE. The CDR3 has 13 residues. Trimming removed 4 bases from V and 1 base from J, with 6 bases in between. The chain's CDR3 is CASSLGSGNTIYF. Here the CDR3 DNA reads TGTGCCAGCAGCCTCGGGTCTGGAAACACCATATATTTT.

This rearrangement joins TRBV3-1 (or the pseudogene TRBV3-2) to TRBJ2-5; D may be TRBD1 (6 bases). CDR1 LGHDT and CDR2 YNNKEL come from the germline V gene (reference sequence). This CDR3 spans 15 amino acids. The ends were cut back, 1 base at V and 4 bases at J, with 13 bases in the middle. In nucleotides, the CDR3 is TGTGCCAGCAGCCAAGGAGGGGGATCTTTAGAGACCCAGTACTTC. Amino acids: CASSQGGGSLETQYF.

This clone was counted a few times. This sequence joins TRBV6-1 and TRBJ2-7; 11 positions agree with TRBD1. CDR1 is MNHNS and CDR2 is SASEGT in the germline V gene. CDR3 length: 14 amino acids. V dropped 3 bases and J dropped 4; count of bases not matched to a gene: 2. CDR3: CASSDRDRGYEQYV. DNA for the CDR3: TGTGCCAGCAGTGACCGGGACAGGGGGTACGAGCAGTACGTC.

V and J are TRBV9 and TRBJ2-3; possible D gene TRBD2, 6 bases. The CDR3 length is 16 residues. Trimming shortened V by 0 bases and J by 1 base, and 12 bases separated the two germline ends. Germline V gives CDR1 SGDLS, CDR2 YYNGEE. This chain's CDR3 is CASSVVWGTGTDTQYF. CDR3 bases: TGTGCCAGCAGCGTAGTGTGGGGGACTGGCACAGATACGCAGTATTTT.

The chain has TRBV5-1 and TRBJ1-4; D might be TRBD1 (6 bases). Germline V gene data show CDR1 as SGHRS and CDR2 as YFSETQ. With 0 bases removed from V and 5 bases from J, the gap between germline ends came to 14 bases. This CDR3 is 16 amino acids long. The DNA of the CDR3 is TGCGCCAGCAGCTTGGGGCAGGGGCAACGCAATGAAAAACTGTTTTTT. Its protein is CASSLGQGQRNEKLFF.

V is TRBV28 and J is TRBJ1-5; 7 bases align to TRBD1. Per the germline V gene, CDR1 is MDHEN and CDR2 is SYDVKM. The CDR3 sequence is 17 residues long. J was trimmed by 3 bases and V by 1 base; bases with no gene match: 9. The CDR3: CASSLSGQGGPNQPQHF. Here the CDR3 DNA reads TGTGCCAGCAGTTTATCGGGGCAGGGGGGACCCAATCAGCCCCAGCATTTT.

The chain couples TRBV18 to TRBJ2-5; TRBD1 agrees at 7 bases. The V gene end was trimmed by 6 bases and the J gene end by 5 bases; junction bases not matched to a gene: 6. The CDR3 covers 13 residues. CDR1 and CDR2 from the germline V gene are KGHSH and LQKENI. The CDR3 coding sequence is TGTGCCAGCTCCCCGGACAGGAGGGAGACCCAGTACTTC. Translation: CASSPDRRETQYF.

The V call is TRBV3-1 (or the pseudogene TRBV3-2), the J call TRBJ1-1; perhaps TRBD1 as D (5 bases). Trimming removed 6 bases at V and 0 bases at J, with 26 bases between. The CDR3 sequence is 19 residues long. The germline V gene encodes CDR1 LGHDT and CDR2 YNNKEL (reference sequence). The CDR3 here is CASRGGEAELAPMNTEAFF. CDR3 nucleotide sequence: TGTGCCAGCAGGGGGGGAGAGGCGGAATTGGCGCCCATGAACACTGAAGCTTTCTTT.

The chain is built from TRBV28 and TRBJ1-6, with 8 positions matching TRBD1. Germline CDR1 MDHEN, CDR2 SYDVKM. With V trimmed by 3 bases and J by 3 bases, 4 bases remained unmatched. The CDR3 sequence is 16 residues long. CDR3 sequence reads: CASSFGQGLYNSPLHF. Here the CDR3 DNA reads TGTGCCAGCAGTTTTGGACAGGGCCTCTATAATTCACCCCTCCACTTT.

The genes are TRBV20-1 and TRBJ1-2; D remains ambiguous. V lost 1 base, J lost 6 bases, and 6 bases lay in between. Germline values: CDR1 DFQATT, CDR2 SNEGSKA (reference sequence). The CDR3 contains 11 residues. The CDR3 is CSARGAHGYTF. The CDR3 nucleotides are TGCAGTGCTAGAGGGGCACATGGCTACACCTTC.

This clone was recorded once. The V gene is TRBV10-2, the J gene TRBJ2-7, with a tentative D call TRBD2 (5 bases). Germline CDR1 WSHSY, CDR2 SAAADI. The CDR3 is made up of 13 amino acids. The germline V and J ends were trimmed by 3 bases and 6 bases, with 12 bases remaining between them. The CDR3 spells CASSDVGSAEQYV. The DNA for the CDR3 is TGCGCCAGCAGTGATGTGGGGAGTGCCGAGCAGTACGTC.

The chain's CDR3 is CASSETSGVTGELFF. Written as DNA, the CDR3 is TGTGCCAGCAGCGAGACTAGCGGGGTTACCGGGGAGCTGTTTTTT. V usage is TRBV9 and J usage is TRBJ2-2; 11 bases agree with TRBD2. V was clipped by 3 bases and J by 5 bases; unmatched bases: 3. The germline CDR1 and CDR2 sequences are SGDLS and YYNGEE. The CDR3 is 15 residues long.

The chain uses TRBV21-1 and TRBJ2-1; the table's D call TRBD2 went unverified against the DNA. TRBV21-1 is designated a pseudogene. There are 18 residues in the CDR3. The CDR3 sequence is CASSKVGSSGGAYNEQFF. CDR3 nucleotide sequence: TGTGCCAGCAGCAAAGTGGGGTCTAGCGGGGGGGCCTACAATGAGCAGTTCTTC.

The chain combines TRBV6-2 or TRBV6-3 with TRBJ2-7; 9 positions match TRBD2. V was clipped by 4 bases and J by 0 bases; unmatched bases: 4. The CDR3 sequence is 15 residues long. Germline values: CDR1 MNHEY, CDR2 SVGEGT. DNA of the CDR3: TGTGCCAGCAGTTGGGGGACTAGCAGCTCCTACGAGCAGTACTTC. Amino acids: CASSWGTSSSYEQYF.

V is TRBV9 and J is TRBJ1-3, with D possibly being TRBD1 (5 bases). The CDR3 covers 12 residues. Trimming shortened V by 2 bases and J by 7 bases, and 7 bases separated the two germline ends. Per germline, CDR1 SGDLS and CDR2 YYNGEE. The CDR3 DNA is TGTGCCAGCAGCGTCGGGGGGAACACCATATATTTT. This encodes CASSVGGNTIYF.

Only a few counts were recorded for this clone. This chain joins TRBV9 and TRBJ2-1; 8 nucleotides match TRBD1. The CDR3 consists of 15 residues. Germline CDR1 SGDLS, CDR2 YYNGEE. The V and J ends lost 2 bases and 2 bases, in that order; junction bases with no gene match: 3. Here the CDR3 reads CASSVGQGTYNEQFF. CDR3 DNA: TGTGCCAGCAGCGTTGGACAGGGTACCTACAATGAGCAGTTCTTC.